This entry features one TCR beta chain sequence. The antigen is not known. CDR3 length: 15 residues. J was trimmed by 4 bases and V by 2 bases; bases with no gene match: 5. Germline CDR1 is MDHEN and CDR2 is SYDVKM. Vbeta (60) and Jbeta (13) primers were used in the PCR. Profiled with immunoSEQ multiplex PCR; TCRdb holds only in-frame clones, not every one. In the table there are roughly 120,000 clones, approximately 80% of which are singletons. The record originates from a study of cytomegalovirus exposure and HLA in healthy donors. Whole-study context: Approximately 170 million T cells yielded 100 million or so unique TCR beta sequences in earlier analysis.

General study points: In a later analysis, TCR beta V- and J-gene trimming showed a link to a missense DCLRE1C variant. Rare TCR sequences predominated, though certain public TCRs were found in many donors. In all likelihood, a cluster of highly shared sequence variants was a sequencing artifact.

This TCR derives from a human donor in good health. The rearrangement uses TRBV28 and TRBJ1-1, with 9 bases lining up with TRBD1. Sequenced material: PBMCs. In DNA, the CDR3 is TGTGCCAGCAGTTTAGCGGACAGGGGCTTCACTGAAGCTTTCTTT. It encodes CASSLADRGFTEAFF. Using reference TRBV28 and TRBJ1-1 for the parts outside the CDR3, the full variable domain is DVKVTQSSRYLVKRTGEKVFLECVQDMDHENMFWYRQDPGLGLRLIYFSYDVKMKEKGDIPEGYSVSREKKERFSLILESASTNQTSMYLCASSLADRGFTEAFFGQGTRLTVV.